This TCR beta chain was retrieved from a study of T cell responses to AZD1222 COVID-19 vaccine. Study-wide results and limits: Repertoire samples came only from after the peak T cell response. Within unmutated variant regions lay the reported targets of nearly half of spike-specific TCRs.

Clones were read by immunoSEQ multiplex PCR, and TCRdb kept only the in-frame ones, dropping some. The table shows 90,000 to 100,000 clones, with roughly 83% occurring only once. The CDR3 is made up of 13 amino acids. In germline, CDR1 is SGHTA, CDR2 FQGNSA. V lost 5 bases, J lost 6 bases, and 13 bases lay in between. In this sample, this clone turned up a few times. What it binds is not known. The TCR originated in an adult who received the AZD1222 COVID-19 vaccine. Material: peripheral blood, obtained 28 days after the second AZD1222 dose. The chain is built from TRBV7-2 and TRBJ1-2; D is possibly TRBD1 (6 bases). Here the CDR3 DNA reads TGTGCCAGCAGCGTTTCAGGGGTGGATGGCTACACCTTC. Its protein is CASSVSGVDGYTF.